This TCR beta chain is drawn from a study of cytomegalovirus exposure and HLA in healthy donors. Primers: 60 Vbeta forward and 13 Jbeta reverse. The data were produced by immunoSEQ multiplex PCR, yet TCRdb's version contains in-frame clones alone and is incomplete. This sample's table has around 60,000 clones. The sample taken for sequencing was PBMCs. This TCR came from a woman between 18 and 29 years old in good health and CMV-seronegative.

The CDR3 protein is CASSLGHSNYEQYF. The CDR3 nucleotides are TGTGCCAGCAGCCTGGGACACTCTAACTACGAGCAGTACTTC. This sequence joins TRBV5-6 and TRBJ2-7, with D possibly TRBD1 on 6 matching bases. This CDR3 region has 14 residues. Germline V gives CDR1 SGHDT, CDR2 YYEEEE. V shed 4 bases and J shed 3 bases, with 14 bases lying between them.